One T cell receptor beta chain is described in this entry. These data belong to a study of blood T cell repertoires in COVID-19. Background on the study: Sites in the United States, Italy and Spain provided acute and convalescent COVID-19 samples. PBMCs, B-cell-depleted T cells, or T cells were the source of the cDNA or gDNA that made up the material.

This CDR3 has 17 amino acids. Germline CDR1 reads LGHDT; CDR2 reads YNNKEL (reference sequence). The V gene end was trimmed by 4 bases and the J gene end by 4 bases; junction bases not matched to a gene: 16. The authors' processing: Nucleated cell number was recorded as an estimate derived from reference gene primer amplification. Clones were sequenced by immunoSEQ multiplex PCR, and TCRdb holds only the in-frame ones, with some missing. The V and J calls and the clone size are those of that table, but D and trimming were determined from the DNA. The sample yields approximately 220,000 clones, more than 70% seen once.

This sequence joins TRBV3-1 (or the pseudogene TRBV3-2) and TRBJ2-7; the match to TRBD2 covers 7 bases. The sequencing sample was made of peripheral blood. This TCR was recovered from a woman between 45 and 65 years old with acute or convalescent COVID-19. The CDR3 loop reads CASSLRGGSPRLYEQYF. The CDR3 bases are TGTGCCAGCAGCCTTCGGGGCGGGAGCCCCCGCTTATACGAGCAGTACTTC.